This TCR beta chain comes out of a study of blood T cell repertoires in COVID-19. The assay was immunoSEQ multiplex PCR, and TCRdb's table has in-frame clones only and misses some. The data show over 250,000 clones, roughly 87% seen once. V was clipped by 3 bases and J by 0 bases; unmatched bases: 2. Germline loops: CDR1 SGHNT, CDR2 YYREEE (reference sequence). The CDR3 covers 16 residues. The sample taken for sequencing was peripheral blood. This chain uses TRBV5-4 with TRBJ2-1, with 11 bases lining up with TRBD1. This clonotype was obtained from a woman aged 30 to 39 with acute or convalescent COVID-19. In DNA form, the CDR3 reads TGTGCCAGCAGCTGGACAGGGGGCCTCTCCTACAATGAGCAGTTCTTC. The encoded protein is CASSWTGGLSYNEQFF.